This T cell receptor beta chain is drawn from a study of shared clonotypes between healthy human individuals. Trimming took 1 base from V and 2 from J, leaving 9 bases between them. Germline CDR1 is SEHNR and CDR2 is FQNEAQ (reference sequence). The CDR3 runs 14 residues. In the naive CD8 group, cells lacked CD45RO and were positively selected for CCR7, so terminally differentiated effector memory CD45RA+ cells were left out. Assay: immunoSEQ multiplex PCR; the TCRdb copy retains only in-frame clones and omits some. The sample has approximately 2,000,000 clones, over 85% seen once. The chain recombines TRBV7-9 with TRBJ2-7; D may be TRBD1 (6 bases). Sample: naive CD8+ T cells from PBMCs. The receptor was derived from a man younger than 30 in good health. Some clones in this sample may be carry-over from other donors' samples. CDR3 nucleotide sequence: TGTGCCAGCAGCTTAGGGACAGCTACCTACGAGCAGTACTTC. Its protein product is CASSLGTATYEQYF.